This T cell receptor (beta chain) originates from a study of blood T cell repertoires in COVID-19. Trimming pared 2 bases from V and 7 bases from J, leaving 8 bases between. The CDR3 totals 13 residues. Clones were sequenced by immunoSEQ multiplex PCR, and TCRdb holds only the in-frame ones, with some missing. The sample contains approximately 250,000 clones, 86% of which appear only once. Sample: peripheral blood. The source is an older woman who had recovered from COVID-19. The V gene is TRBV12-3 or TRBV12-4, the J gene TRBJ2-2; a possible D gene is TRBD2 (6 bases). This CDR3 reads CASSLLRGGELFF. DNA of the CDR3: TGTGCCAGCAGTTTATTGCGGGGCGGGGAGCTGTTTTTT.